This TCR beta chain was captured in a study of T-cell reconstitution after alpha-beta-depleted transplantation in children. Study-wide findings and caveats: Counts and diversity of T cells one year after transplant came mostly from newly produced T cells.

This CDR3 spans 19 amino acids. V lost 5 bases, J lost 3 bases, and 21 bases stayed unmatched. CDR1 is SGHAT, CDR2 FQNNGV, per germline. Preparing the TCRbeta library involved the use of unique molecular identifiers. TCRdb passed the PCR reads through MiXCR, listing each CDR3 protein once. There are 300,000 or so distinct CDR3 sequences in the sample; over 20% occur only once, and roughly 9.8% lies in the top ten. Concerning this clonotype: Its antigen remains unidentified.

Sequences were derived from PBMCs, mostly from graft donor cells, sampled 180 days after TCRalphabeta/CD19-depleted stem cell transplant. The chain has TRBV11-2 and TRBJ2-7, with 8 bases identical to TRBD2. This receptor was taken from a male patient between 5 and 17 years old who had a stem cell transplant for acute lymphoblastic leukemia, so the T cells may come from the graft donor. CDR3 residues: CASSPLPGLVTRSHYEQYF. In nucleotides, the CDR3 is TGTGCCAGCAGCCCCCTCCCGGGACTAGTAACCCGCTCCCACTACGAGCAGTACTTC.